This TCR beta chain derives from a study of OX40 agonist ivuxolimab in advanced cancers. Study-level information: Ivuxolimab, an agonist antibody against OX40 (CD134), was given to patients. Two patients with cutaneous melanoma and one with hepatocellular carcinoma, three in total, showed partial responses. Study outcomes and limitations: Low normalized clonal expansion also occurred in some nonresponding patients. In general, CD8+ T cells held more expanded clones than CD4+ did, on average.

TCRdb keeps only in-frame clones here, not all; method: immunoSEQ multiplex PCR. Here the sample spans roughly 75,000 clones, about 82% being singletons. To note about this clone: Its antigen is currently unknown.

Per germline, CDR1 MNHEY and CDR2 SVGAGI. The length of the CDR3 is 15 residues. Between the trimmed V and J ends, which lost 6 bases and 4 bases, there was a span of 18 bases. The sequence came from an adult with an advanced solid tumor such as melanoma, head and neck, liver or kidney cancer. The sequencing here drew on CD4+ or CD8+ T cells sorted from blood, taken in a trial of the OX40 agonist ivuxolimab. The rearrangement links TRBV6-5 to TRBJ1-2; TRBD1 is a possible D gene (5 bases). CDR3 residues: CASRASGTTFYGYTF. The CDR3, as DNA: TGTGCCAGCAGAGCCTCAGGGACGACCTTCTATGGCTACACCTTC.